These T cell receptor beta chains were read from a single sample in a study of blood T cell repertoires in COVID-19. Assay used: immunoSEQ multiplex PCR; TCRdb lists only in-frame clones, some missing. The data contain about 340,000 clones, 87% of them singletons. The source material was peripheral blood. These receptors originate from a woman in her forties or fifties with COVID-19, enrolled during active disease. Both conserved end residues are trimmed from each CDR3.

>TRBJ1-2|TRBV7-2
ASSERGQIYGYT
>TRBJ1-6|TRBV5-5
ASSPAANSPLH
>TRBJ2-2|TRBV7-9
ASSLYRGLNTGELF
>TRBJ2-7|TRBV30
AWSRQAYEQY
>TRBJ1-2|TRBV3-1/TRBV3-2
ASSLGGTYGYT
>TRBJ2-5|TRBV7-3
ASSLAGEGETQY
>TRBJ2-1|TRBV25-1
ASSGPGLAGGLPLVQF
>TRBJ2-3|TRBV12-5
ASGLGIEGTGQY
>TRBJ2-1|TRBV7-3
ASSLLAPGQGFEQF
>TRBJ1-6|TRBV21-1
ASNEAGVINSPLH
>TRBJ2-1|TRBV25-1
ATSRLAAYNEQF
>TRBJ1-1|TRBV5-1
ASSLLTVGDTEAF
>TRBJ1-3|TRBV4-1
ASSQGQGDGGGIY